This T cell receptor beta chain originates from a study of blood T cell repertoires in COVID-19. At the level of the study: Samples representing acute and convalescent COVID-19 were sourced from the United States, Italy and Spain. Sources were T cells, B-cell-depleted T cells, or PBMCs; the material itself was cDNA or gDNA.

This CDR3 region has 12 residues. Trimming took 4 bases from V and 5 from J, leaving 5 bases between them. Germline loops: CDR1 MDHEN, CDR2 SYDVKM. Per the original data handling: For nucleated cells, counts were estimated from reference gene primer amplification. The repertoire was sequenced with immunoSEQ multiplex PCR; TCRdb's copy has only in-frame clones and lacks some. V and J calls plus clone size are reproduced from that table; the DNA served to infer D and trimming. Of about 190,000 clones in the sample, about 85% were seen once. The receptor comes from a man aged 30 to 39 with acute or convalescent COVID-19. The sequenced sample consisted of peripheral blood. The rearrangement uses TRBV28 and TRBJ2-2, with D possibly being TRBD2 (5 bases). The DNA of the CDR3 is TGTGCCAGCAGTTGGGAGACCGGGGAGCTGTTTTTT. Its translation: CASSWETGELFF.